These 20 T cell receptor beta chains were all obtained from the same sample, sequenced in a study of regulatory T cells in long-lasting Graves disease. According to the study, TCR beta libraries were built with iRepertoire HTBI primers and CDR3-region Arm-PCR. Via MiXCR, TCRdb re-called the multiplex PCR reads, giving one row per CDR3 protein. The table records 350,000 to 550,000 distinct CDR3 sequences, over 15% of them present only once. Regarding time point: newly diagnosed GD, antithyroid drugs for less than 3 months. PBMC-extracted RNA yielded the TCR library. The same sample was also used in a study of T cells in Graves' hyperthyroidism and ophthalmopathy.

Sequencing used peripheral blood mononuclear cells (PBMCs), obtained at new diagnosis, from a patient treated with antithyroid drugs. These receptors all stem from a woman younger than 30 with Graves disease.

This clonotype was counted a few times. This rearrangement joins TRBV5-1 to TRBJ2-3; tentative D call: TRBD2 (5 bases). The V and J ends lost 4 bases and 0 bases respectively, with 12 bases between them. Germline CDR1 and CDR2: SGHRS and YFSETQ. This CDR3 region has 15 residues. The CDR3 nucleotides are TGCGCCAGCAGCACCATAGCGCCGAGCACAGATACGCAGTATTTT. It is translated as CASSTIAPSTDTQYF.

This clonotype was counted between two and nine times. The chain has TRBV5-1 and TRBJ2-7; perhaps TRBD2 as D (5 bases). Trimming cost V 5 bases and J 2 bases, with 11 bases left between them. The CDR3 length is 13 residues. Germline-derived CDR1 and CDR2 are SGHRS and YFSETQ. CDR3 DNA: TGCGCCAGCAGGAGGGTCCAAGCCTACGAGCAGTACTTC. This codes for CASRRVQAYEQYF.

This clonotype was recorded many times. CDR3 sequence: CASGVGTSGGLTDTQYF. CDR3 DNA: TGTGCCAGCGGCGTCGGAACTAGCGGGGGGCTCACAGATACGCAGTATTTT. The rearrangement links TRBV6-2 or TRBV6-3 to TRBJ2-3, with 12 bases matching TRBD2. The CDR3 is 17 residues long. The trim removed 8 bases at V and 2 bases at J, leaving 11 bases unmatched. Germline V gene data show CDR1 as MNHEY and CDR2 as SVGEGT.

V is TRBV30 and J is TRBJ2-1; 7 nucleotides match TRBD2. This CDR3 has 12 amino acids. Germline V gene sequence: CDR1 GTSNPN, CDR2 SVGIG (reference sequence). J was trimmed by 13 bases and V by 0 bases; bases with no gene match: 6. CDR3 sequence reads: CAWSVLTSPQFF. The CDR3 DNA follows: TGTGCCTGGAGTGTTCTGACTAGCCCTCAGTTCTTC.

The table lists this clonotype with many counts. The chain uses TRBV28 and TRBJ2-1; maybe TRBD2 (6 bases). V dropped 11 bases and J dropped 7 bases, with 15 bases sitting between them. Germline V gene sequence: CDR1 MDHEN, CDR2 SYDVKM. The CDR3 has 12 amino acids. CDR3 sequence: CAPWRAENEQFF. The DNA for the CDR3 is TGTGCCCCCTGGAGGGCCGAAAATGAGCAGTTCTTC.

This clonotype was picked up many times. This chain connects TRBV12-3 or TRBV12-4 to TRBJ1-2, with D perhaps TRBD1 (5 bases). The CDR3 totals 14 residues. Trimming shortened V by 8 bases and J by 5 bases, and 18 bases separated the two germline ends. This CDR3 is CASFPSGARYGYTF. The CDR3 DNA is TGTGCCAGCTTTCCCAGTGGGGCGCGATATGGCTACACCTTC.

This clonotype occurred many times. The chain recombines TRBV7-9 with TRBJ2-1, with 10 nucleotides matching TRBD2. V lost 5 bases, J lost 5 bases, and 6 bases stayed unmatched. The CDR3 length is 15 residues. From germline, CDR1 is SEHNR and CDR2 FQNEAQ (reference sequence). The CDR3 coding sequence is TGTGCCAGCAGCCCCACTAGCGGGAAAAACAATGAGCAGTTCTTC. It yields the protein CASSPTSGKNNEQFF.

This clonotype was recorded a few times. J is TRBJ2-7 and V is TRBV4-1, with 7 bases fitting TRBD1. The CDR3 has 16 amino acids. Germline CDR1 is MGHRA and CDR2 is YSYEKL. Trimming at V came to 3 bases and at J to 3 bases, leaving 11 bases not matched to a gene. CDR3 nucleotides: TGCGCCAGCAGCCAGGTAGAGGGACAGAGGATCTACGAGCAGTACTTC. Translated, it gives CASSQVEGQRIYEQYF.

To note about this clonotype: A much larger clone sits a single nucleotide away, making a read error possible. The chain combines TRBV28 with TRBJ2-7, with a weak D call TRBD2 (5 bases). Germline assignment: CDR1 MDHEN and CDR2 SYDVKM. The CDR3 is made up of 14 amino acids. The CDR3 sequence is CAGSWARGSSEQYF. The CDR3 nucleotides are TGTGCCGGCAGTTGGGCCCGGGGTTCTAGTGAGCAGTACTTC.

This clonotype was seen repeatedly, ten times or more. V gene TRBV12-3 or TRBV12-4 combines with J gene TRBJ2-3; 9 bases align to TRBD2. The junction had 8 bases not matched to a gene; V was cut back by 2 bases and J by 5 bases. CDR3 length equals 16 residues. The CDR3 DNA sequence: TGTGCCAGCAGTTTATCGACCGCGGGGGGGAGAGATACGCAGTATTTT. Translating it yields CASSLSTAGGRDTQYF.

This clonotype has a handful of counts. The CDR3 is CASSFLYRGEGIEQYF. The CDR3, as DNA: TGTGCCAGCAGCTTCCTTTACAGGGGAGAGGGCATCGAGCAGTACTTC. The rearrangement uses TRBV28 and TRBJ2-7; TRBD1 matches 7 bases. The CDR3 length is 16 residues. J was trimmed by 6 bases and V by 6 bases; bases with no gene match: 17. Germline V gives CDR1 MDHEN, CDR2 SYDVKM.

This clonotype was seen ten or more times. V usage is TRBV9 and J usage is TRBJ2-1, with 12 positions matching TRBD2. This CDR3 is built from 15 residues. Per the germline V gene, CDR1 is SGDLS and CDR2 is YYNGEE. The V and J ends lost 0 bases and 9 bases, in that order; junction bases with no gene match: 4. The CDR3 is CASSVGLAGVGEQFF. The CDR3 coding sequence is TGTGCCAGCAGCGTAGGACTAGCGGGAGTCGGTGAGCAGTTCTTC.

In regard to this clonotype: Possible read error: a much larger clone is one base away. The V call is TRBV11-2, the J call TRBJ2-7, with 7 positions matching TRBD2. Germline lookup yields CDR1 SGHAT and CDR2 FQNNGV. This CDR3 contains 15 residues. The chain's CDR3 is CARSQSWGGSYEQYF. CDR3 sequence (DNA): TGTGCCCGCAGCCAGAGCTGGGGGGGGTCCTACGAGCAGTACTTC.

This clonotype has ten or more counts. The CDR3, as DNA: TGTGCCAGCAGTTTAAACCGGTACCAAGAGACCCAGTACTTC. It translates to CASSLNRYQETQYF. V and J are TRBV27 and TRBJ2-5; no clear D gene. The CDR3 has 14 amino acids. Looked up from germline, CDR1 is MNHEY and CDR2 is SMNVEV (reference sequence). V was clipped by 2 bases and J by 0 bases, with 7 bases between them.

Many counts were recorded for this clonotype. The genes are TRBV7-8 and TRBJ1-1; D is ambiguous. The CDR3 totals 11 residues. The V gene's germline CDR1 is SGHVS and CDR2 FQNEAQ. The V gene lost 2 bases and the J gene lost 7 bases, with 5 bases spanning the gap. CDR3 sequence reads: CASSLTIEAFF. Written as DNA, the CDR3 is TGTGCCAGCAGCTTAACGATTGAAGCTTTCTTT. Supplemented by reference TRBV7-8 and TRBJ1-1, the full variable domain reads GAGVSQSPRYKVAKRGQDVALRCDPISGHVSLFWYQQALGQGPEFLTYFQNEAQLDKSGLPSDRFFAERPEGSVSTLKIQRTQQEDSAVYLCASSLTIEAFFGQGTRLTVV.

This clonotype was seen repeatedly, ten times or more. J is TRBJ1-1 and V is TRBV30; D remains unclear. Trimming removed 0 bases at V and 4 bases at J, with 9 bases between. From germline, CDR1 is GTSNPN and CDR2 SVGIG (reference sequence). The CDR3 sequence is 13 residues long. Here the CDR3 DNA reads TGTGCCTGGAGTGTACATCCTCCCACTGAAGCTTTCTTT. The encoded protein is CAWSVHPPTEAFF.

This clonotype occurred many times. This chain joins TRBV7-6 and TRBJ2-3, with unresolved D. Germline V CDR1 and CDR2: SGHVS, FNYEAQ. The V and J ends lost 5 bases and 6 bases respectively, with 9 bases between them. This CDR3 is 12 amino acids long. CDR3 sequence (DNA): TGTGCCAGCAGCAAGCTTTCGGATACGCAGTATTTT. Its protein product is CASSKLSDTQYF.

This clonotype was found many times. The chain links TRBV11-2 to TRBJ1-4; weak D call: TRBD1 (5 bases). The CDR3 contains 15 residues. From germline, CDR1 is SGHAT and CDR2 FQNNGV. V was cut by 3 bases and J by 6 bases, with 14 bases left in between. DNA for the CDR3: TGTGCCAGCAGCTTCCCCGACAGTTTTGATGAAAAACTGTTTTTT. Protein sequence: CASSFPDSFDEKLFF.

The table lists this clonotype with many counts. V usage is TRBV6-1 and J usage is TRBJ2-7, with D possibly matching TRBD1 (7 bases). The CDR3 runs to 17 residues. Trimming removed 8 bases from V and 7 bases from J, with 30 bases in between. Per the germline V gene, CDR1 is MNHNS and CDR2 is SASEGT. The CDR3 DNA follows: TGTGCCAGCCGTCCACCCCGCGGGGCAGGGGGTGCCGGAGAGCAGTACTTC. Translated: CASRPPRGAGGAGEQYF.

This clonotype was found many times. The chain uses TRBV2 and TRBJ1-1; no clear D. The CDR3 spans 13 residues. The germline CDR1 and CDR2 sequences are SNHLY and FYNNEI. Trimming removed 4 bases from V and 1 base from J, with 7 bases in between. The CDR3 coding sequence is TGTGCCAGCAGTGTCGTCGAGAACACTGAAGCTTTCTTT. Its protein is CASSVVENTEAFF.